Each of the 18 T cell receptor beta chains below was sequenced from the same sample in a study of blood T cell repertoires in COVID-19. Measured with immunoSEQ multiplex PCR; TCRdb has only the in-frame clones, and not every one. The sample contains approximately 140,000 clones, around 89% of which appear only once. The specimen sequenced was peripheral blood. These receptor sequences come from a human donor in a cohort sampled during active COVID-19.

The chain employs TRBV19 and TRBJ2-7; TRBD1 might be the D (6 bases). The CDR3 consists of 15 residues. Germline lookup yields CDR1 LNHDA and CDR2 SQIVND (reference sequence). V dropped 3 bases and J dropped 1 base, with 13 bases sitting between them. The CDR3 coding sequence is TGTGCCAGTAGTATTAAAGACAGGCCATCCTACGAGCAGTACTTC. The encoded protein is CASSIKDRPSYEQYF.

The chain recombines TRBV7-9 with TRBJ1-5; no clear D. This CDR3 contains 17 residues. CDR1 is SEHNR and CDR2 is FQNEAQ in the germline V gene (reference sequence). Trimming removed 5 bases at V and 1 base at J, with 18 bases between. DNA for the CDR3: TGTGCCAGCAGCCCCCGCCAGGCCGTACAAAGCAATCAGCCCCAGCATTTT. Protein: CASSPRQAVQSNQPQHF.

The V call is TRBV18, the J call TRBJ2-3; 10 bases are a match to TRBD2. The CDR3 runs to 15 residues. Trimming took 3 bases from V and 2 from J; bases not matched to a gene: 2. The germline V gene encodes CDR1 KGHSH and CDR2 LQKENI. CDR3 region: CASSPGLAHTDTQYF. Written as DNA, the CDR3 is TGTGCCAGCTCACCGGGACTAGCGCACACAGATACGCAGTATTTT. Supplemented by reference TRBV18 and TRBJ2-3, the full variable domain reads NAGVMQNPRHLVRRRGQEARLRCSPMKGHSHVYWYRQLPEEGLKFMVYLQKENIIDESGMPKERFSAEFPKEGPSILRIQQVVRGDSAAYFCASSPGLAHTDTQYFGPGTRLTVL.

This clone was recorded only once. J is TRBJ1-2 and V is TRBV12-3 or TRBV12-4; 9 bases agree with TRBD1. The CDR3 consists of 13 residues. V gave up 7 bases and J gave up 8 bases; unmatched junction bases: 8. The CDR3 region is CASTGTGPQGYTF. For the CDR3, the DNA is TGTGCCAGCACGGGGACAGGGCCGCAGGGCTACACCTTC.

This clone was counted only a few times. The CDR3 here is CASKQRHNSNQPQHF. The CDR3 coding sequence is TGTGCCAGCAAGCAGAGACACAATAGCAATCAGCCCCAGCATTTT. V usage is TRBV2 and J usage is TRBJ1-5, with unresolved D. Germline lookup yields CDR1 SNHLY and CDR2 FYNNEI. The CDR3 is made up of 15 amino acids. Between the trimmed V and J ends, which lost 7 bases and 0 bases, there was a span of 13 bases.

The chain links TRBV7-2 to TRBJ1-4; 8 bases align to TRBD1. The CDR3 consists of 15 residues. CDR1 is SGHTA and CDR2 is FQGNSA in the germline V gene. Trimming removed 5 bases from V and 4 bases from J; junction bases left unmatched: 6. CDR3: CASSPSTGDNEKLFF. In nucleotides, the CDR3 is TGTGCCAGCAGCCCCTCGACAGGGGATAATGAAAAACTGTTTTTT.

This clone was seen just once. The chain links TRBV2 to TRBJ1-2, with 8 positions matching TRBD1. CDR1 is SNHLY and CDR2 is FYNNEI in the germline V gene. The CDR3 length is 13 residues. The junction had 8 bases not matched to a gene; V was cut back by 7 bases and J by 7 bases. CDR3 bases: TGTGCCAGCACCCAGGGGGCTTCAAGTGGCTACACCTTC. Encoded protein: CASTQGASSGYTF. Full variable domain (rest looked up from reference TRBV2 and TRBJ1-2): EPEVTQTPSHQVTQMGQEVILRCVPISNHLYFYWYRQILGQKVEFLVSFYNNEISEKSEIFDDQFSVERPDGSNFTLKIRSTKLEDSAMYFCASTQGASSGYTFGSGTRLTVV.

The chain recombines TRBV6-5 with TRBJ1-1; D remains ambiguous. CDR1 and CDR2 (germline): MNHEY, SVGAGI. The CDR3 consists of 12 residues. Trimming cost V 8 bases and J 0 bases, with 7 bases left between them. The CDR3 DNA follows: TGTGCCAGCCGGGTCGTGAACACTGAAGCTTTCTTT. Protein product: CASRVVNTEAFF.

The chain uses TRBV5-1 and TRBJ1-4; 8 bases map to TRBD1. Losses at the gene ends were 3 bases for V and 3 bases for J; bases not matched to a gene: 4. The germline V gene has CDR1 SGHRS and CDR2 YFSETQ. The CDR3 runs to 15 residues. The CDR3: CASSSQGAANEKLFF. DNA for the CDR3: TGCGCCAGCAGCTCTCAGGGGGCGGCTAATGAAAAACTGTTTTTT. Looking up the rest from reference TRBV5-1 and TRBJ1-4 gives the full variable domain: KAGVTQTPRYLIKTRGQQVTLSCSPISGHRSVSWYQQTPGQGLQFLFEYFSETQRNKGNFPGRFSGRQFSNSRSEMNVSTLELGDSALYLCASSSQGAANEKLFFGSGTQLSVL.

The rearrangement uses TRBV5-6 and TRBJ2-4; D is undetermined. This CDR3 comprises 15 residues. Trimming stripped 3 bases from V and 0 bases from J, with 10 bases between. Germline CDR1 is SGHDT and CDR2 is YYEEEE. In DNA, the CDR3 is TGTGCCAGCAGCTCCTCGGAGCTAGCCAAAAACATTCAGTACTTC. Its translation is CASSSSELAKNIQYF.

V is TRBV7-2 and J is TRBJ2-5; D perhaps matches TRBD2 (5 bases). This CDR3 spans 14 amino acids. Germline V lookup: CDR1 SGHTA, CDR2 FQGNSA. Trimming removed 1 base at V and 5 bases at J, with 11 bases between. CDR3 in amino acids: CASSLVRAGETQYF. The CDR3 DNA is TGTGCCAGCAGCTTAGTGAGGGCCGGGGAGACCCAGTACTTC.

This clone has a single count. The V and J genes are TRBV20-1 and TRBJ2-1; D gene unclear. The CDR3 spans 13 residues. CDR1 is DFQATT, CDR2 SNEGSKA, per germline (reference sequence). V dropped 3 bases and J dropped 5 bases, with 11 bases sitting between them. The DNA of the CDR3 is TGCAGTGCTAGTGGCGTACAGAACAATGAGCAGTTCTTC. Its translation is CSASGVQNNEQFF.

The V gene is TRBV19, the J gene TRBJ2-1; TRBD2 agrees at 8 bases. V lost 0 bases and J lost 8; bases outside the gene matches: 3. Germline V lookup: CDR1 LNHDA, CDR2 SQIVND (reference sequence). The CDR3 is 14 amino acids. The CDR3 is CASSIEGTRYEQFF. The DNA for the CDR3 is TGTGCCAGTAGTATAGAGGGGACTAGATATGAGCAGTTCTTC.

V is TRBV3-1 (or the pseudogene TRBV3-2) and J is TRBJ2-7; D possibly corresponds to TRBD1 (6 bases). The CDR3 contains 15 residues. The germline gives CDR1 LGHDT, CDR2 YNNKEL (reference sequence). V lost 2 bases to trimming and J lost 2 bases, with 13 bases between them. CDR3 sequence (DNA): TGTGCCAGCAGCCAATGGGCGACAGGACCCTACGAGCAGTACTTC. It is translated as CASSQWATGPYEQYF.

This chain joins TRBV9 and TRBJ2-5; TRBD2 might be the D (7 bases). This CDR3 region has 13 residues. Trimming pared 4 bases from V and 4 bases from J, leaving 11 bases between. Looked up from germline, CDR1 is SGDLS and CDR2 is YYNGEE. CDR3 DNA: TGTGCCAGCAGCCCCGGGGGGCCAGAGACCCAGTACTTC. Its protein is CASSPGGPETQYF.

CDR3 sequence (DNA): TGTGCCAGCAGTTTGGGGACAGGGTCCTACAATGAGCAGTTCTTC. It encodes CASSLGTGSYNEQFF. This chain joins TRBV27 and TRBJ2-1; 9 bases match TRBD1. With 3 bases clipped from V and 1 base from J, the junction kept 1 base outside the gene matches. There are 15 residues in the CDR3. Germline CDR1 reads MNHEY; CDR2 reads SMNVEV (reference sequence).

The chain uses TRBV6-5 and TRBJ1-5; 7 bases align to TRBD1. The CDR3 loop spans 13 amino acids. Germline V gene sequence: CDR1 MNHEY, CDR2 SVGAGI. Trimming cost V 5 bases and J 4 bases; bases outside gene matches: 2. CDR3 in DNA: TGTGCCAGCAGTCAACAGGGGAATCAGCCCCAGCATTTT. Its protein product is CASSQQGNQPQHF.

The chain's CDR3 is CASSLDSGNGQPQHF. CDR3 bases: TGTGCCAGCAGCTTAGACAGTGGTAATGGTCAGCCCCAGCATTTT. J is TRBJ1-5 and V is TRBV7-9; D gene uncertain. Trimming removed 1 base at V and 6 bases at J, with 13 bases between. Germline V gene lookup returns CDR1 SEHNR and CDR2 FQNEAQ (reference sequence). This CDR3 is built from 15 residues.